The clone carrying this T cell receptor beta chain was seen a single time. Its specificity is not known. The data are from a study of T cell responses to AZD1222 COVID-19 vaccine. The repertoire was sequenced with immunoSEQ multiplex PCR; TCRdb's copy has only in-frame clones and lacks some. The sample holds over 150,000 clones, around 94% seen once. Whole-study findings and limits: CD4 TCRs associated with vaccination spanned spike, dominating at 160-218 and 743-854. Donors were mostly white British, more females; clonal diversity possibly underestimated.

This clonotype originated in an adult who received the AZD1222 COVID-19 vaccine. The input for sequencing was peripheral blood, taken 28 days after the second AZD1222 dose.

The CDR3 here is CASSLISGTEAFF. CDR3 DNA sequence: TGTGCCAGCAGCTTAATCTCTGGCACTGAAGCTTTCTTT. V gene TRBV5-4 combines with J gene TRBJ1-1; the D is unclear. Trimming removed 2 bases at V and 4 bases at J, with 9 bases between. Germline V gene lookup returns CDR1 SGHNT and CDR2 YYREEE (reference sequence). This CDR3 is built from 13 residues. Full variable domain (rest looked up from reference TRBV5-4 and TRBJ1-1): ETGVTQSPTHLIKTRGQQVTLRCSSQSGHNTVSWYQQALGQGPQFIFQYYREEENGRGNFPPRFSGLQFPNYSSELNVNALELDDSALYLCASSLISGTEAFFGQGTRLTVV.